This T cell receptor (beta chain) was identified in a study of blood T cell repertoires in COVID-19. After removal of 4 bases from V and 5 bases from J, the junction contained 10 bases not matched to a gene. The CDR3 extends over 16 amino acids. Germline V gives CDR1 MGHDK, CDR2 SYGVNS. TCRdb keeps only in-frame clones here, not all; method: immunoSEQ multiplex PCR. The top ten hold 2.9% of the sample, which has 220,000 or so clones, approximately 81% seen once. The TCR sequence derives from a man aged 45-65 years who had recovered from COVID-19. The chain uses TRBV25-1 and TRBJ2-2, with 7 positions matching TRBD1. The sequenced sample was peripheral blood. The CDR3: CASSGGTVQVTGELFF. Here the CDR3 DNA reads TGTGCCAGCAGTGGTGGGACAGTTCAGGTGACCGGGGAGCTGTTTTTT.